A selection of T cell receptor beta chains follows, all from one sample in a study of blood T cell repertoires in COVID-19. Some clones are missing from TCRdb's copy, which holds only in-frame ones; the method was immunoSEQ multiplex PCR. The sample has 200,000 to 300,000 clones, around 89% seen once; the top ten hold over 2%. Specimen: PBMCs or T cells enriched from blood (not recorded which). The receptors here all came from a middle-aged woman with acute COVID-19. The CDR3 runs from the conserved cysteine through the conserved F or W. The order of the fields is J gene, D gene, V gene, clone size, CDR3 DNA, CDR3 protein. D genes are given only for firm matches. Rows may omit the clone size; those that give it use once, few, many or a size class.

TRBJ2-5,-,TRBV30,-,TGTGCCTGGGGAAGGGACTTCAAAGAGACCCAGTACTTC,CAWGRDFKETQYF
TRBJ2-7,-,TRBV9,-,TGTGCCAGCAGCGTAGCTATCGGTACCTCCTACGAGCAGTACTTC,CASSVAIGTSYEQYF
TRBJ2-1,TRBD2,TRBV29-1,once,TGCAGCGTTATCGGACTAGCGGGGCTGGATGAGCAGTTCTTC,CSVIGLAGLDEQFF
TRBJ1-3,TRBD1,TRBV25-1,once,TGTGCCAGCAGCGACGAAAGGACAGGGTCTGGAAACACCATATATTTT,CASSDERTGSGNTIYF
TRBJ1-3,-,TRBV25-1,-,TGTGCCAGCGGGCTCTCTGGAAACACCATATATTTT,CASGLSGNTIYF
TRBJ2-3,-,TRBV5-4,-,TGTGCCAGCAGCACTGACAGCGTACATGCAGATACGCAGTATTTT,CASSTDSVHADTQYF
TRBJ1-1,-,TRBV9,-,TGTGCCAGCAGCGTAGCTGACTTCCGGAGCGGCCGGGAGAAGAAAGCTTTCTTT,CASSVADFRSGREKKAFF
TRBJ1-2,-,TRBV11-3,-,TGTGCCAGCAGCCAGGGTTATGGCTACACCTTC,CASSQGYGYTF
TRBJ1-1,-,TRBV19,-,TGTGCCAGTTCGACAGAAAACACTGAAGCTTTCTTT,CASSTENTEAFF
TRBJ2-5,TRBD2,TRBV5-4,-,TGTGCCAGCAGCCCGGGACTAGCGGGGACGGAGACCCAGTACTTC,CASSPGLAGTETQYF
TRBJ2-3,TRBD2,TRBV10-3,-,TGTGCCATCAGGACTGACGCGGGAGGCCCAGATACGCAGTATTTT,CAIRTDAGGPDTQYF
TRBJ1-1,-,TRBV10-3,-,TGTGCCATCAGTGAGTCAGAATCACAGGGTAGGGCTGAAGCTTTCTTT,CAISESESQGRAEAFF
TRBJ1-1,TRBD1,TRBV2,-,TGTGCCAGCTCCCGGGACAGGGGATACACTGAAGCTTTCTTT,CASSRDRGYTEAFF
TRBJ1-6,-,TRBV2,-,TGTGCCAGCAGTGAAGGGGGGCGGGATTCACCCCTCCACTTT,CASSEGGRDSPLHF
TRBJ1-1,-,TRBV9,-,TGTGCCAGCAGCGTAGCTACATCAGGGAGGGCTTTCTTT,CASSVATSGRAFF
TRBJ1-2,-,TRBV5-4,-,TGTGCCAGCAGCCAGGTGGGGGGATCGAATGGCTACACCTTC,CASSQVGGSNGYTF